This T cell receptor (beta chain) was recorded in a study of control samples from healthy donors and cancer patients. Trimming left V 6 bases short and J 2 bases short, with 14 bases between. Germline CDR1 reads MDHEN; CDR2 reads SYDVKM. The CDR3 spans 15 residues. Generated by immunoSEQ multiplex PCR, the TCRdb table keeps only in-frame clones and is missing some. The sample holds some 65,000 clones, about four fifths seen once. The source material was PBMCs. The V gene is TRBV28, the J gene TRBJ1-5; D is uncertain. The receptor's source is a woman aged 45-65 years with lung cancer. The CDR3 DNA is TGTGCCAGCAGACTGGCCTTTCAGGGCAATCAGCCCCAGCATTTT. Its translation: CASRLAFQGNQPQHF.